The 4 T cell receptor beta chains below come from one sample, sequenced in a study of T cell repertoires in cytomegalovirus infection. Their recognized antigens are unknown. Each CDR3 protein gets one entry after TCRdb re-called the reads with MiXCR. The sample holds about 920,000 distinct CDR3 sequences, roughly 30% seen once. The specimen comprised cultured CD8+ T cells from PBMCs, sampled from culture after CMV antigen stimulation. These receptors were collected from a human donor in good health (CMV status not recorded). Some clones in this sample may be carry-over from other donors' samples.

The table lists this clonotype with a few counts. This chain uses TRBV23-1 with TRBJ2-2; 9 bases match TRBD1. TRBV23-1 is labeled an ORF, and its function is uncertain. V shed 2 bases and J 5 bases; nucleotides not matched to a gene: 9. The CDR3 loop spans 17 amino acids. The CDR3 loop reads CASSQIRDRVSTGELFF. Written as DNA, the CDR3 is TGCGCCAGCAGTCAAATCCGGGACAGGGTTTCGACCGGGGAGCTGTTTTTT.

The chain has TRBV9 and TRBJ1-2, with D unclear. CDR1 SGDLS and CDR2 YYNGEE come from the germline V gene. V shed 4 bases and J shed 6 bases, with 10 bases lying between them. CDR3 length: 12 amino acids. The CDR3 DNA follows: TGTGCCAGCAGCCCAGGCTACAATGGCTACACCTTC. This encodes CASSPGYNGYTF.

As DNA, the CDR3 is TGTGCCAGCAGTTTACTCCGGGACAGCCCCTACGAGCAGTACGTC. Its protein product is CASSLLRDSPYEQYV. J is TRBJ2-7 and V is TRBV28; 7 nucleotides align to TRBD1. The CDR3 loop spans 15 amino acids. V was pared by 2 bases and J by 2 bases, with 6 bases of the junction left unmatched. CDR1 and CDR2 from the germline V gene are MDHEN and SYDVKM.

V is TRBV4-2 and J is TRBJ1-2, with a tentative D call TRBD1 (6 bases). The CDR3 has 15 residues. The germline V gene encodes CDR1 LGHNA and CDR2 YNFKEQ. Trimming left V 2 bases short and J 4 bases short, with 14 bases between. In DNA form, the CDR3 reads TGTGCCAGCAGCCAAAGGAGACAGGTGATCTATGGCTACACCTTC. Translation gives CASSQRRQVIYGYTF.